Reported below is one T cell receptor beta chain. The data were taken from a study of blood T cell repertoires in COVID-19. For the study at large: Acute-phase and convalescent COVID-19 samples originated in the United States, Italy and Spain.

In the authors' workflow: The assay estimated nucleated cells by amplifying reference gene primers. Data came from immunoSEQ multiplex PCR; TCRdb stores just in-frame clones and leaves some out. V and J calls and clone size come straight from that table; D and trimming were deduced from the DNA. The repertoire has about 180,000 clones, roughly 85% of them found once; the top ten carry 15% to 20%. There are 15 residues in the CDR3. From germline, CDR1 is SGHNT and CDR2 YYREEE (reference sequence). V shed 4 bases and J 6 bases; nucleotides not matched to a gene: 8. All enrollees were roughly 18 to 89 years old and from fewer than 25 US areas. Participant-reported clinical history was the basis for cohort assignment.

Sequenced sample: PBMCs or T cells enriched from blood (not recorded which). The rearrangement uses TRBV5-4 and TRBJ2-1; the match to TRBD2 covers 9 bases. The clonotype comes from a man aged 60-69 years who had recovered from COVID-19. CDR3 sequence (DNA): TGTGCCAGCAGCCCTGCCGGGACTAGCCTCAATGAGCAGTTCTTC. This sequence encodes CASSPAGTSLNEQFF.